One sample yielded the 27 T cell receptor beta chains listed below, sequenced in a study of vaccination and CD4 T cells after COVID-19. Treatment denoted: approximately 10-day PBMC culture with coronavirus spike peptide pools or control peptides (ViraFEST assay). Sequence data for DNA of cultured CD4+ T cells were generated by the Oncomine TCR Beta short-read assay. TCRdb called the PCR reads again in MiXCR, with one record for every CDR3 protein. Counted here are about 13,000 distinct CDR3 sequences, more than 40% occurring once; the ten biggest clones make up 20% to 25%. The antigens these receptors bind are not known. Sequencing was carried out using CD4+ T cells from blood, cultured in vitro. These receptors were obtained from a human donor who had recovered from COVID-19.

This clonotype was detected only a few times. The rearrangement uses TRBV6-2 or TRBV6-3 and TRBJ2-7, with D maybe TRBD2 (6 bases). CDR1 is MNHEY, CDR2 SVGEGT, per germline. Trimming took 7 bases from V and 5 from J, leaving 18 bases between them. The CDR3 is made up of 14 amino acids. In DNA form, the CDR3 reads TGTGCCAGCAAACCAAGCGGGTCTCTTAACGAGCAGTACTTC. This encodes CASKPSGSLNEQYF.

This clonotype was seen a handful of times. The rearrangement joins TRBV24-1 to TRBJ2-3; maybe TRBD1 (6 bases). The CDR3 runs 15 residues. V shed 3 bases and J shed 6 bases, with 15 bases lying between them. Germline V CDR1 and CDR2: KGHDR, SFDVKD. CDR3: CATSDLTGPHDTQYF. The DNA of the CDR3 is TGTGCCACCAGTGATCTGACAGGACCGCACGATACGCAGTATTTT.

This clonotype was observed a few times. The chain combines TRBV19 with TRBJ2-2; 9 bases line up with TRBD1. Germline V gene lookup returns CDR1 LNHDA and CDR2 SQIVND (reference sequence). This CDR3 spans 13 amino acids. The V segment lost 7 bases and the J segment 6 bases; nucleotides outside the gene matches: 3. This CDR3 is CASKGQGSGELFF. In DNA, the CDR3 is TGTGCCAGTAAGGGACAGGGTTCCGGGGAGCTGTTTTTT.

V usage is TRBV7-9 and J usage is TRBJ2-3; D possibly corresponds to TRBD2 (5 bases). The CDR3 extends over 14 amino acids. Germline V gives CDR1 SEHNR, CDR2 FQNEAQ (reference sequence). The V end was cut by 0 bases, the J end by 3 bases, with 7 bases between. The DNA for the CDR3 is TGTGCCAGCAGCTTAGCGGAGGTTACAGATACGCAGTATTTT. Encoded protein: CASSLAEVTDTQYF.

The gene calls are TRBV24-1 and TRBJ1-2; possibly TRBD1 for D (6 bases). Germline CDR1 KGHDR, CDR2 SFDVKD. With 1 base removed from V and 7 bases from J, the gap between germline ends came to 9 bases. The CDR3 covers 13 residues. The CDR3 region has the DNA TGTGCCACCAGTGATTTCACAGGGAGTGGCTACACCTTC. Its translation is CATSDFTGSGYTF.

This clonotype was seen a handful of times. The chain is built from TRBV7-3 and TRBJ1-6; D is undetermined. The CDR3 is 12 amino acids. Trimming removed 1 base at V and 8 bases at J, with 3 bases between. Germline V gives CDR1 SGHTA, CDR2 FQGTGA. The CDR3 protein is CASSLRDSPLHF. For the CDR3, the DNA is TGTGCCAGCAGCTTAAGGGATTCACCCCTCCACTTT.

The V and J genes are TRBV10-3 and TRBJ1-5; D not certain. There are 15 residues in the CDR3. V gave up 0 bases and J gave up 2 bases, with 8 bases separating them. Germline CDR1 ENHRY, CDR2 SYGVKD. CDR3 residues: CAISESGTGNQPQHF. Here the CDR3 DNA reads TGTGCCATCAGTGAGTCGGGCACGGGCAATCAGCCCCAGCATTTT.

This chain's CDR3 is CSGPGVSSPLHF. The DNA of the CDR3 is TGCAGCGGTCCAGGTGTCTCTTCACCCCTCCACTTT. This chain links TRBV29-1 with TRBJ1-6; no definite D call. The CDR3 runs 12 residues. Trimming shortened V by 7 bases and J by 9 bases, and 13 bases separated the two germline ends. In germline, CDR1 is SQVTM, CDR2 ANQGSEA.

V usage is TRBV5-4 and J usage is TRBJ1-3; D uncertain. V dropped 4 bases and J dropped 0 bases, with 11 bases sitting between them. CDR1 SGHNT and CDR2 YYREEE come from the germline V gene (reference sequence). The CDR3 is 15 residues long. The DNA for the CDR3 is TGTGCCAGCAGCGTGGACCAATCCTCTGGAAACACCATATATTTT. Translating gives CASSVDQSSGNTIYF.

The chain employs TRBV27 and TRBJ2-5; 7 bases agree with TRBD1. Germline V CDR1 and CDR2: MNHEY, SMNVEV (reference sequence). CDR3 length equals 16 residues. V was pared by 6 bases and J by 5 bases, with 15 bases of the junction left unmatched. The CDR3 bases are TGTGCCAGCAGACCTTTTACGGCAGGGGGTCGGGAGACCCAGTACTTC. Its translation is CASRPFTAGGRETQYF.

There are a few counts of this clonotype. V gene TRBV20-1 combines with J gene TRBJ2-2; D remains unclear. Trimming took off 6 bases at V and 5 bases at J, with 16 bases between the two ends. Germline V lookup: CDR1 DFQATT, CDR2 SNEGSKA (reference sequence). CDR3 size: 14 residues. CDR3 sequence reads: CSAPLAVRTGELFF. Written as DNA, the CDR3 is TGCAGTGCCCCCTTAGCAGTAAGGACCGGGGAGCTGTTTTTT.

V and J are TRBV12-3 or TRBV12-4 and TRBJ1-3; D not resolved. The germline V and J ends were trimmed by 4 bases and 5 bases, with 3 bases remaining between them. The CDR3 loop spans 11 amino acids. The CDR3 is CASSSRNTIYF. Here the CDR3 DNA reads TGTGCCAGCAGTTCCCGAAACACCATATATTTT.

This chain joins TRBV20-1 and TRBJ2-1; 8 nucleotides align to TRBD2. V shed 6 bases, J shed 6 bases, and the junction held 7 bases outside the gene matches. The germline CDR1 and CDR2 sequences are DFQATT and SNEGSKA (reference sequence). The CDR3 runs to 13 residues. The CDR3 reads CSADSGMVNEQFF. CDR3 DNA: TGCAGTGCCGATAGCGGGATGGTCAATGAGCAGTTCTTC.

The V gene is TRBV5-1, the J gene TRBJ1-3; D perhaps matches TRBD1 (6 bases). Germline-derived CDR1 and CDR2 are SGHRS and YFSETQ. This CDR3 contains 14 residues. Between the trimmed V and J ends, which lost 2 bases and 3 bases, there was a span of 9 bases. The CDR3 bases are TGCGCCAGCAGCTTACAGGGTGGTGGAAACACCATATATTTT. The encoded protein is CASSLQGGGNTIYF.

The chain recombines TRBV7-9 with TRBJ1-1; maybe TRBD1 (5 bases). CDR1 and CDR2 from the germline V gene are SEHNR and FQNEAQ (reference sequence). This CDR3 is 15 amino acids long. Trimming stripped 2 bases from V and 4 bases from J, with 14 bases between. DNA of the CDR3: TGTGCCAGCAGCTTACAGGGTGGGAGATTCACTGAAGCTTTCTTT. Protein: CASSLQGGRFTEAFF. The variable domain in full, with the rest retrieved from reference TRBV7-9 and TRBJ1-1, is DTGVSQNPRHKITKRGQNVTFRCDPISEHNRLYWYRQTLGQGPEFLTYFQNEAQLEKSRLLSDRFSAERPKGSFSTLEIQRTEQGDSAMYLCASSLQGGRFTEAFFGQGTRLTVV.

The V and J genes are TRBV5-1 and TRBJ1-6; TRBD1 is a possible D gene (6 bases). V dropped 0 bases and J dropped 6 bases, with 10 bases sitting between them. The CDR3 contains 15 residues. CDR1 and CDR2 (germline): SGHRS, YFSETQ. The CDR3 DNA sequence: TGCGCCAGCAGCTTGGAGGGGGGCCGTAATTCACCCCTCCACTTT. Translated: CASSLEGGRNSPLHF.

This sequence joins TRBV20-1 and TRBJ2-3; TRBD2 matches at 9 bases. After removal of 0 bases from V and 3 bases from J, the junction contained 4 bases not matched to a gene. Looked up from germline, CDR1 is DFQATT and CDR2 is SNEGSKA (reference sequence). The CDR3 length is 15 residues. The CDR3 DNA follows: TGCAGTGCTAGAGATGGGCGGGGGGGTACAGATACGCAGTATTTT. Translated, it gives CSARDGRGGTDTQYF.

The gene calls are TRBV20-1 and TRBJ2-3; D gene uncertain. The CDR3 covers 14 residues. V lost 4 bases and J lost 6, with 17 bases in between. Germline CDR1 is DFQATT and CDR2 is SNEGSKA (reference sequence). The CDR3 DNA is TGCAGTGCTATTAGGCGGCCGCTTGAGGATACGCAGTATTTT. As protein: CSAIRRPLEDTQYF.

The table lists this clonotype with a count of one. The J gene is TRBJ2-7, the V gene TRBV4-1; 7 bases map to TRBD1. The CDR3 extends over 17 amino acids. Germline V gives CDR1 MGHRA, CDR2 YSYEKL. V shed 1 base and J 2 bases; nucleotides not matched to a gene: 11. This CDR3 reads CASSQVPRDSLTYEQYF. CDR3 bases: TGCGCCAGCAGCCAAGTTCCCCGGGACAGTCTAACCTACGAGCAGTACTTC.

The chain uses TRBV6-1 and TRBJ2-4; D is unclear. CDR3 length equals 16 residues. The ends were cut back, 3 bases at V and 0 bases at J, with 12 bases in the middle. CDR1 MNHNS and CDR2 SASEGT come from the germline V gene. The CDR3 loop is CASSEEGGIAKNIQYF. The CDR3 bases are TGTGCCAGCAGTGAGGAAGGTGGTATAGCCAAAAACATTCAGTACTTC.

This clonotype was observed a few times. The rearrangement uses TRBV28 and TRBJ1-2; 7 bases line up with TRBD1. The CDR3 is 16 amino acids. CDR1 MDHEN and CDR2 SYDVKM come from the germline V gene. Germline trimming cut 6 bases from V and 5 bases from J; bases unmatched to any gene: 15. The CDR3 loop is CASSPPDRALRYGYTF. In DNA form, the CDR3 reads TGTGCCAGCAGCCCACCCGACAGGGCTTTACGGTATGGCTACACCTTC.

The CDR3 coding sequence is TGTGCCAGCAGCTTATATCGGACGGGTCCAGGGGCGGAGACCCAGTACTTC. It translates to CASSLYRTGPGAETQYF. This chain uses TRBV7-9 with TRBJ2-5; possible D gene TRBD1, 6 bases. V shed 2 bases and J shed 5 bases, with 21 bases lying between them. Germline-derived CDR1 and CDR2 are SEHNR and FQNEAQ (reference sequence). There are 17 residues in the CDR3. Looking up the rest from reference TRBV7-9 and TRBJ2-5 gives the full variable domain: DTGVSQNPRHKITKRGQNVTFRCDPISEHNRLYWYRQTLGQGPEFLTYFQNEAQLEKSRLLSDRFSAERPKGSFSTLEIQRTEQGDSAMYLCASSLYRTGPGAETQYFGPGTRLLVL.

The chain couples TRBV20-1 to TRBJ1-6, with 7 bases fitting TRBD1. Germline values: CDR1 DFQATT, CDR2 SNEGSKA (reference sequence). This CDR3 region has 15 residues. Germline trimming cut 1 base from V and 6 bases from J; bases unmatched to any gene: 6. CDR3 residues: CSARVGQNINSPLHF. In DNA form, the CDR3 reads TGCAGTGCTAGAGTGGGACAGAACATTAATTCACCCCTCCACTTT.

The chain has TRBV24-1 and TRBJ2-7; D possibly corresponds to TRBD2 (6 bases). The V gene's germline CDR1 is KGHDR and CDR2 SFDVKD. The CDR3 has 15 amino acids. Trimming removed 4 bases from V and 5 bases from J, with 17 bases in between. CDR3 region: CATSDPGRGSNEQYF. Here the CDR3 DNA reads TGTGCCACCAGTGACCCAGGACGGGGGAGCAACGAGCAGTACTTC.

This clonotype was recorded a few times. This chain links TRBV19 with TRBJ1-1; no clear D gene. Trimming stripped 0 bases from V and 11 bases from J, with 13 bases between. This CDR3 has 13 amino acids. The germline gives CDR1 LNHDA, CDR2 SQIVND (reference sequence). The CDR3 loop reads CASSIDALTGAFF. CDR3 sequence (DNA): TGTGCCAGTAGTATAGATGCGCTCACCGGGGCTTTCTTT.

This clonotype has just a few counts. This chain joins TRBV6-5 and TRBJ2-5, with TRBD2 identical over 11 bases. CDR1 is MNHEY and CDR2 is SVGAGI in the germline V gene. The CDR3 consists of 16 residues. With 4 bases clipped from V and 5 bases from J, the junction kept 9 bases outside the gene matches. The CDR3 loop is CASSSLAGGPKETQYF. CDR3 DNA sequence: TGTGCCAGCAGTTCCTTAGCGGGAGGGCCCAAGGAGACCCAGTACTTC.

The chain combines TRBV18 with TRBJ1-5; D might be TRBD1 (5 bases). Germline V gives CDR1 KGHSH, CDR2 LQKENI. V lost 6 bases and J lost 5, with 14 bases in between. This CDR3 has 14 residues. The CDR3 DNA is TGTGCCAGCTCGAATCAGGGAATGGATCAGCCCCAGCATTTT. As protein: CASSNQGMDQPQHF.